These 26 T cell receptor beta chains were all obtained from the same sample, sequenced in a study of patients and donors after allogeneic stem cell transplantation. One entry per CDR3 protein, called by TCRdb with MiXCR from the RT-PCR reads. The sample has more than 850,000 distinct CDR3 sequences, approximately 18% seen once; the top ten hold approximately 5.9%. Sequencing was carried out using blood, either unsorted or a sorted T cell fraction (not recorded which). Receptor source: a human donor who was either an allogeneic HSCT recipient or a stem cell or donor lymphocyte infusion donor (not recorded which). It is not recorded whose cells these are; they may come from a transplant donor.

This clonotype was seen a handful of times. V is TRBV7-9 and J is TRBJ1-6; 11 nucleotides align to TRBD1. V shed 1 base, J shed 8 bases, and the junction held 7 bases outside the gene matches. Germline V CDR1 and CDR2: SEHNR, FQNEAQ (reference sequence). CDR3 size: 17 residues. DNA of the CDR3: TGTGCCAGCAGCTTAGGAGGGACAGGGGGTATAGATTCACCCCTCCACTTT. This sequence encodes CASSLGGTGGIDSPLHF.

The rearrangement links TRBV4-2 to TRBJ2-5, with 10 bases aligning to TRBD2. CDR3 length equals 18 residues. Germline V gene lookup returns CDR1 LGHNA and CDR2 YNFKEQ. The ends lost 0 bases at V and 2 bases at J; junction bases unmatched: 9. The CDR3 bases are TGTGCCAGCAGCCAAGATGGACTAGCGGCTTTGAGGCAAGAGACCCAGTACTTC. As protein: CASSQDGLAALRQETQYF.

V and J are TRBV5-1 and TRBJ2-1, with D perhaps assigned TRBD1 or TRBD2 (5 bases each). CDR3 length: 16 amino acids. V lost 4 bases and J 10 bases, leaving 24 bases between the germline ends. Germline lookup yields CDR1 SGHRS and CDR2 YFSETQ. In DNA, the CDR3 is TGCGCCAGCAGCCTAGCCCCGGGACGAGAGCGAACCGAGCAGTTCTTC. This codes for CASSLAPGRERTEQFF.

This chain uses TRBV5-1 with TRBJ2-3; D tentatively fits TRBD1 or TRBD2 (6 bases each). V dropped 5 bases and J dropped 6 bases, with 22 bases sitting between them. Germline V lookup: CDR1 SGHRS, CDR2 YFSETQ. The CDR3 runs to 16 residues. The CDR3 spells CASRGTLPRTGDTQYF. CDR3 DNA sequence: TGCGCCAGCAGGGGGACTCTCCCCCGCACAGGGGATACGCAGTATTTT. Complete variable domain (other parts from reference TRBV5-1 and TRBJ2-3): KAGVTQTPRYLIKTRGQQVTLSCSPISGHRSVSWYQQTPGQGLQFLFEYFSETQRNKGNFPGRFSGRQFSNSRSEMNVSTLELGDSALYLCASRGTLPRTGDTQYFGPGTRLTVL.

The sample holds a few counts of this clonotype. The J gene is TRBJ1-3, the V gene TRBV6-5, with no clear D. Between the trimmed V and J ends, which lost 2 bases and 4 bases, there was a span of 15 bases. This CDR3 spans 16 amino acids. CDR1 and CDR2 from the germline V gene are MNHEY and SVGAGI. DNA of the CDR3: TGTGCCAGCAGTTACGCGGTCGGGGTGCACGGAAACACCATATATTTT. Amino acids: CASSYAVGVHGNTIYF.

In this sample, this clonotype turned up a few times. The chain couples TRBV12-3 or TRBV12-4 to TRBJ2-3; a weak D match, TRBD2 (5 bases). The CDR3 consists of 16 residues. Between the trimmed V and J ends, which lost 5 bases and 0 bases, there was a span of 15 bases. The CDR3 DNA reads as TGTGCCAGCAGTCGGTGGCCGGGAATGAGCACAGATACGCAGTATTTT. The encoded protein is CASSRWPGMSTDTQYF.

This clonotype was observed a handful of times. This chain uses TRBV12-3 or TRBV12-4 with TRBJ1-6; no reliable D call. V was pared by 7 bases and J by 6 bases, with 16 bases between. The CDR3 loop spans 15 amino acids. The CDR3 DNA sequence: TGTGCCAGCACCCTGACCCAAGGGTCTAATTCACCCCTCCACTTT. Amino acid sequence: CASTLTQGSNSPLHF.

The chain combines TRBV5-1 with TRBJ2-7; tentative D call: TRBD1 (5 bases). The CDR3 is 13 residues long. V was clipped by 4 bases and J by 2 bases, with 10 bases between them. Germline V gene lookup returns CDR1 SGHRS and CDR2 YFSETQ. Here the CDR3 reads CASSEVRAYEQYF. The CDR3 region has the DNA TGCGCCAGCAGCGAGGTCAGGGCCTACGAGCAGTACTTC.

Here the CDR3 reads CASSVGGSGTGELFF. As DNA, the CDR3 is TGTGCCAGCAGCGTAGGCGGGAGTGGCACCGGGGAGCTGTTTTTT. The V call is TRBV9, the J call TRBJ2-2, with TRBD2 matching 7 bases. CDR1 and CDR2 (germline): SGDLS, YYNGEE. The V and J ends lost 0 bases and 4 bases, in that order; junction bases with no gene match: 3. The length of the CDR3 is 15 residues.

This sequence joins TRBV20-1 and TRBJ1-2; 9 bases line up with TRBD1. Looked up from germline, CDR1 is DFQATT and CDR2 is SNEGSKA (reference sequence). This CDR3 has 15 amino acids. Trimming cost V 5 bases and J 6 bases; bases outside gene matches: 13. CDR3 residues: CSAALLGQGPHGYTF. Written as DNA, the CDR3 is TGCAGTGCTGCCCTTCTGGGACAGGGACCCCATGGCTACACCTTC.

The table lists this clonotype with many counts. This chain uses TRBV27 with TRBJ1-5, with D hard to call. The CDR3 runs 13 residues. V lost 2 bases and J lost 2, with 4 bases in between. The germline V gene has CDR1 MNHEY and CDR2 SMNVEV (reference sequence). The CDR3 DNA reads as TGTGCCAGCAGTTTACATCGCAATCAGCCCCAGCATTTT. Protein product: CASSLHRNQPQHF.

The chain links TRBV6-2 or TRBV6-3 to TRBJ2-7; D is unclear. The CDR3 is made up of 13 amino acids. The V end was cut by 8 bases, the J end by 3 bases, with 14 bases between. Per the germline V gene, CDR1 is MNHEY and CDR2 is SVGEGT. CDR3 DNA: TGTGCCAGCGGACCGGTCAATTTCTACGAGCAGTACTTC. Translating it yields CASGPVNFYEQYF.

The chain is built from TRBV7-8 and TRBJ2-1, with no clear D. The CDR3 length is 13 residues. Trimming cost V 5 bases and J 2 bases, with 7 bases left between them. Germline V gives CDR1 SGHVS, CDR2 FQNEAQ. The CDR3 region has the DNA TGTGCCAGCAGCATGAGTACCTACAATGAGCAGTTCTTC. This gives the protein CASSMSTYNEQFF.

The rearrangement links TRBV25-1 to TRBJ2-1; 8 positions match TRBD1. The CDR3 extends over 13 amino acids. Losses at the gene ends were 7 bases for V and 7 bases for J; bases not matched to a gene: 6. Germline V gene data show CDR1 as MGHDK and CDR2 as SYGVNS. The CDR3 protein is CASKGQGVNEQFF. The DNA for the CDR3 is TGTGCCAGCAAAGGACAGGGAGTAAATGAGCAGTTCTTC.

The chain has TRBV29-1 and TRBJ2-2; D uncertain. Germline V gene sequence: CDR1 SQVTM, CDR2 ANQGSEA. Trimming took off 5 bases at V and 3 bases at J, with 16 bases between the two ends. There are 15 residues in the CDR3. Written as DNA, the CDR3 is TGCAGCGTTAGACTCCACAAGAAAGACACCGGGGAGCTGTTTTTT. Translating gives CSVRLHKKDTGELFF.

The V and J genes are TRBV12-3 or TRBV12-4 and TRBJ2-7; 14 nucleotides match TRBD2. V trimming: 5 bases; J trimming: 5 bases; junction bases outside the gene matches: 2. This CDR3 has 14 residues. CDR3: CASSGTSGRNEQYF. CDR3 in DNA: TGTGCCAGCAGTGGGACTAGCGGGAGAAACGAGCAGTACTTC.

This chain connects TRBV5-1 to TRBJ2-1, with D uncertain. This CDR3 region has 15 residues. CDR1 SGHRS and CDR2 YFSETQ come from the germline V gene. V was shortened by 2 bases and J by 5 bases, with 14 bases between the two germline ends. CDR3 nucleotides: TGCGCCAGCAGCTTTAGGTCTGGGTCTAACAATGAGCAGTTCTTC. This encodes CASSFRSGSNNEQFF.

The chain has TRBV11-2 and TRBJ1-2, with D possibly matching TRBD1 (5 bases). Per germline, CDR1 SGHAT and CDR2 FQNNGV. Trimming stripped 0 bases from V and 6 bases from J, with 14 bases between. This CDR3 has 15 amino acids. CDR3 sequence reads: CASSLEVRRGDGYTF. CDR3 sequence (DNA): TGTGCCAGCAGCTTAGAAGTAAGAAGAGGGGATGGCTACACCTTC. Complete variable domain (other parts from reference TRBV11-2 and TRBJ1-2): EAGVAQSPRYKIIEKRQSVAFWCNPISGHATLYWYQQILGQGPKLLIQFQNNGVVDDSQLPKDRFSAERLKGVDSTLKIQPAKLEDSAVYLCASSLEVRRGDGYTFGSGTRLTVV.

V is TRBV7-2 and J is TRBJ2-3; D might be TRBD2 (6 bases). Germline V gives CDR1 SGHTA, CDR2 FQGNSA. V was pared by 5 bases and J by 5 bases, with 17 bases between. This CDR3 is built from 15 residues. The CDR3 reads CASSPPRGSGDTQYF. The DNA of the CDR3 is TGTGCCAGCAGCCCTCCTCGGGGGTCGGGAGATACGCAGTATTTT.

V usage is TRBV12-5 and J usage is TRBJ2-2, with TRBD2 identical over 9 bases. In germline, CDR1 is LGHNT, CDR2 FRNRAP. The CDR3 extends over 17 amino acids. Unmatched junction bases numbered 5, after V lost 3 bases and J lost 0 bases. The CDR3 sequence: CASGFSAGGANTGELFF. Written as DNA, the CDR3 is TGTGCTAGTGGTTTTTCAGCGGGAGGCGCGAACACCGGGGAGCTGTTTTTT.

This clonotype was counted many times. The V and J genes are TRBV7-2 and TRBJ1-6, with D perhaps TRBD1 (5 bases). CDR1 is SGHTA and CDR2 is FQGNSA in the germline V gene. Trimming left V 10 bases short and J 4 bases short, with 8 bases between. The CDR3 consists of 12 residues. CDR3 sequence (DNA): TGTGCCACCGGGACGTATAATTCACCCCTCCACTTT. Translation: CATGTYNSPLHF.

The chain has TRBV7-9 and TRBJ2-2; TRBD1 might be the D (7 bases). V lost 10 bases, J lost 4 bases, and 19 bases lay in between. The length of the CDR3 is 15 residues. Germline CDR1 is SEHNR and CDR2 is FQNEAQ (reference sequence). The CDR3 sequence: CATEIPGGGTGELFF. CDR3 nucleotides: TGTGCCACCGAGATCCCAGGGGGAGGCACCGGGGAGCTGTTTTTT.

Ten or more counts support this clonotype. The junction and the germline gene differ at one end; a read error may be behind it. In DNA form, the CDR3 reads TGTGCCAGCAGCTTAGGGACAGGGGGCCTAAATGAGCAGTTCTTC. This gives the protein CASSLGTGGLNEQFF. The V and J genes are TRBV5-1 and TRBJ2-1; TRBD1 agrees at 12 bases. The CDR3 loop spans 15 amino acids. CDR1 is SGHRS and CDR2 is YFSETQ in the germline V gene. Full variable domain (missing parts from reference TRBV5-1 and TRBJ2-1): KAGVTQTPRYLIKTRGQQVTLSCSPISGHRSVSWYQQTPGQGLQFLFEYFSETQRNKGNFPGRFSGRQFSNSRSEMNVSTLELGDSALYLCASSLGTGGLNEQFFGPGTRLTVL.

The rearrangement joins TRBV30 to TRBJ2-7; 12 bases align to TRBD1. The V gene's germline CDR1 is GTSNPN and CDR2 SVGIG (reference sequence). V shed 2 bases, J shed 5 bases, and the junction held 4 bases outside the gene matches. The CDR3 runs 14 residues. The CDR3 coding sequence is TGTGCCTGGAGTACCGGGACAGGGGGCGACGAGCAGTACTTC. This codes for CAWSTGTGGDEQYF.

The chain has TRBV5-1 and TRBJ1-4, with a tentative D call TRBD1 (5 bases). The CDR3 consists of 14 residues. Germline values: CDR1 SGHRS, CDR2 YFSETQ. V lost 5 bases to trimming and J lost 9 bases, with 17 bases between them. The CDR3 reads CASSSTTEGKKLFF. Here the CDR3 DNA reads TGCGCCAGCAGTTCGACGACAGAAGGAAAAAAACTGTTTTTT.

V usage is TRBV28 and J usage is TRBJ2-2; 7 nucleotides match TRBD1. The CDR3 is made up of 14 amino acids. The V gene end was trimmed by 4 bases and the J gene end by 3 bases; junction bases not matched to a gene: 2. Germline CDR1 MDHEN, CDR2 SYDVKM. The CDR3 loop is CASSSDRYTGELFF. As DNA, the CDR3 is TGTGCCAGCAGTTCGGACAGGTACACCGGGGAGCTGTTTTTT.